The 23 T cell receptor beta chains below come from one sample, sequenced in a study of T cells in localized non-small cell lung cancer. Profiled with immunoSEQ multiplex PCR; TCRdb holds only in-frame clones, not every one. The sample holds around 78,000 clones, around 80% seen once. Here the sequenced sample was peripheral blood, taken before any cancer treatment. The receptors come from a female donor aged 60 or older with stage I lung adenocarcinoma.

This chain links TRBV2 with TRBJ2-3; D is ambiguous. The CDR3 has 14 amino acids. Between the trimmed V and J ends, which lost 8 bases and 0 bases, there was a span of 12 bases. Germline V gene lookup returns CDR1 SNHLY and CDR2 FYNNEI. The CDR3 loop is CASLVGGSTDTQYF. CDR3 nucleotides: TGTGCCAGCCTAGTGGGCGGTAGCACAGATACGCAGTATTTT.

The V call is TRBV5-4, the J call TRBJ2-1, with D perhaps given as TRBD1 or TRBD2 (6 bases each). Germline-derived CDR1 and CDR2 are SGHNT and YYREEE (reference sequence). V lost 0 bases and J lost 3, with 10 bases in between. This CDR3 is 15 amino acids long. CDR3 sequence reads: CASSLVGGGYNEQFF. CDR3 sequence (DNA): TGTGCCAGCAGCTTGGTGGGGGGCGGCTACAATGAGCAGTTCTTC.

The genes are TRBV5-5 and TRBJ2-1, with D maybe TRBD2 (6 bases). The CDR3 has 13 amino acids. Trimming took 0 bases from V and 9 from J, leaving 10 bases between them. Per germline, CDR1 SGHKS and CDR2 YYEKEE (reference sequence). The DNA of the CDR3 is TGTGCCAGCAGCTTGGTCGGGAGTCGTGAGCAGTTCTTC. Protein sequence: CASSLVGSREQFF.

This chain joins TRBV30 and TRBJ2-7; weak D call: TRBD2 (5 bases). V was trimmed by 0 bases and J by 0 bases, leaving 12 bases between them. This CDR3 comprises 15 residues. Germline V gene sequence: CDR1 GTSNPN, CDR2 SVGIG (reference sequence). The CDR3 nucleotides are TGTGCCTGGAGTGTAGGGAGCCCAAGCTCCTACGAGCAGTACTTC. This translates into CAWSVGSPSSYEQYF.

CDR3 sequence (DNA): TGTGCCAGCACCATCGACAGCTCCTACGAGCAGTACTTC. It encodes CASTIDSSYEQYF. The chain combines TRBV28 with TRBJ2-7, with D possibly matching TRBD1 (5 bases). This CDR3 spans 13 amino acids. V was trimmed by 7 bases and J by 0 bases, leaving 10 bases between them. The germline V gene encodes CDR1 MDHEN and CDR2 SYDVKM.

This clone is a singleton in its sample. This chain joins TRBV11-2 and TRBJ1-2; the D is unclear. Trimming pared 0 bases from V and 8 bases from J, leaving 13 bases between. The CDR3 is made up of 14 amino acids. Germline V gene lookup returns CDR1 SGHAT and CDR2 FQNNGV. For the CDR3, the DNA is TGTGCCAGCAGCTTAGACCGGCTCCCCGAGGGCTACACCTTC. Translation gives CASSLDRLPEGYTF.

This clone was counted at least ten times. The V call is TRBV19, the J call TRBJ1-2, with a possible D match to TRBD1 (6 bases). CDR1 LNHDA and CDR2 SQIVND come from the germline V gene (reference sequence). This CDR3 spans 13 amino acids. V was shortened by 4 bases and J by 5 bases, with 11 bases between the two germline ends. CDR3 bases: TGTGCCAGTAGTAACAGGGTTTTTTATGGCTACACCTTC. Protein: CASSNRVFYGYTF.

The V and J genes are TRBV9 and TRBJ2-6; no firm D call. Between the trimmed V and J ends, which lost 0 bases and 4 bases, there was a span of 8 bases. This CDR3 contains 15 residues. The germline CDR1 and CDR2 sequences are SGDLS and YYNGEE. The DNA for the CDR3 is TGTGCCAGCAGCGTAGCTACATCCGGGGCCAACGTCCTGACTTTC. Amino acids: CASSVATSGANVLTF.

This clone is a singleton in its sample. The gene calls are TRBV5-6 and TRBJ2-6; D gene ambiguous. This CDR3 contains 14 residues. The V end lost 4 bases, the J end lost 4 bases, and 9 bases lay between the germline ends. Per germline, CDR1 SGHDT and CDR2 YYEEEE. CDR3 amino acids: CASSRAPGANVLTF. The CDR3 DNA reads TGTGCCAGCAGCCGGGCCCCGGGGGCCAACGTCCTGACTTTC. Together with reference TRBV5-6 and TRBJ2-6, the CDR3 gives the full variable domain: DAGVTQSPTHLIKTRGQQVTLRCSPKSGHDTVSWYQQALGQGPQFIFQYYEEEERQRGNFPDRFSGHQFPNYSSELNVNALLLGDSALYLCASSRAPGANVLTFGAGSRLTVL.

CDR3 in DNA: TGCGCCAGCAGCTTGGCCACGGGAGGAGGCTACGAGCAGTACTTC. Residues: CASSLATGGGYEQYF. The chain recombines TRBV5-1 with TRBJ2-7; 7 bases are a match to TRBD2. The ends lost 0 bases at V and 3 bases at J; junction bases unmatched: 6. The CDR3 runs 15 residues. Germline CDR1 reads SGHRS; CDR2 reads YFSETQ.

The chain employs TRBV4-3 and TRBJ2-3, with 7 bases matching TRBD1. CDR3 length: 15 residues. V trimming: 2 bases; J trimming: 3 bases; junction bases outside the gene matches: 5. CDR1 and CDR2 from the germline V gene are LGHNA and YSLEER. DNA for the CDR3: TGCGCCAGCAGCCAACTACAGGGGCCTACAGATACGCAGTATTTT. This translates into CASSQLQGPTDTQYF.

V gene TRBV5-4 combines with J gene TRBJ2-2; 8 nucleotides agree with TRBD1. Germline V gives CDR1 SGHNT, CDR2 YYREEE (reference sequence). With 2 bases clipped from V and 1 base from J, the junction kept 4 bases outside the gene matches. There are 16 residues in the CDR3. This chain's CDR3 is CASSLRTGRNTGELFF. Written as DNA, the CDR3 is TGTGCCAGCAGCTTACGGACAGGGAGGAACACCGGGGAGCTGTTTTTT.

The V and J genes are TRBV11-2 and TRBJ2-2; TRBD2 matches 7 bases. The CDR3 consists of 16 residues. Germline lookup yields CDR1 SGHAT and CDR2 FQNNGV. V lost 3 bases, J lost 1 base, and 5 bases stayed unmatched. CDR3 in DNA: TGTGCCAGCAGCTTCGGACTAGGGAAGAACACCGGGGAGCTGTTTTTT. The encoded protein is CASSFGLGKNTGELFF.

This clone was counted between two and nine times. J is TRBJ1-1 and V is TRBV7-9; D is unresolved. V lost 3 bases and J 4 bases, leaving 9 bases between the germline ends. This CDR3 contains 13 residues. CDR1 SEHNR and CDR2 FQNEAQ come from the germline V gene (reference sequence). CDR3 sequence: CASSFNSGTEAFF. The DNA of the CDR3 is TGTGCCAGCAGCTTTAATAGTGGCACTGAAGCTTTCTTT.

V is TRBV5-4 and J is TRBJ2-1, with D perhaps being TRBD1 or TRBD2 (5 bases each). V was shortened by 2 bases and J by 4 bases, with 10 bases between the two germline ends. The CDR3 runs to 14 residues. Germline CDR1 SGHNT, CDR2 YYREEE (reference sequence). Here the CDR3 reads CASSLGTNYNEQFF. The DNA of the CDR3 is TGTGCCAGCAGCTTAGGGACCAATTACAATGAGCAGTTCTTC.

This clone was counted once. The rearrangement uses TRBV19 and TRBJ2-1; perhaps TRBD1 as D (7 bases). V was trimmed by 1 base and J by 8 bases, leaving 12 bases between them. CDR3 length equals 14 residues. Germline V lookup: CDR1 LNHDA, CDR2 SQIVND (reference sequence). CDR3 amino acids: CASSIADRDYEQFF. CDR3 sequence (DNA): TGTGCCAGTAGTATAGCCGACAGGGACTATGAGCAGTTCTTC. Using reference TRBV19 and TRBJ2-1 for the parts outside the CDR3, the full variable domain is DGGITQSPKYLFRKEGQNVTLSCEQNLNHDAMYWYRQDPGQGLRLIYYSQIVNDFQKGDIAEGYSVSREKKESFPLTVTSAQKNPTAFYLCASSIADRDYEQFFGPGTRLTVL.

This clone appeared once. The genes are TRBV7-9 and TRBJ1-1; D not certain. V was clipped by 6 bases and J by 1 base, with 9 bases between them. Germline CDR1 reads SEHNR; CDR2 reads FQNEAQ (reference sequence). The CDR3 is made up of 13 amino acids. Here the CDR3 reads CASSFGRNTEAFF. CDR3 DNA sequence: TGTGCCAGCAGTTTCGGGCGGAACACTGAAGCTTTCTTT.

J is TRBJ2-5 and V is TRBV19, with no clear D. The V and J ends lost 5 bases and 2 bases respectively, with 15 bases between them. Germline loops: CDR1 LNHDA, CDR2 SQIVND (reference sequence). The CDR3 has 15 amino acids. This CDR3 reads CASSPSWTVQETQYF. In nucleotides, the CDR3 is TGTGCCAGTAGTCCCTCCTGGACGGTACAAGAGACCCAGTACTTC.

The CDR3 nucleotides are TGTGCCAGCAGCCCTCAGGCCATAAACTATGGCTACACCTTC. This sequence encodes CASSPQAINYGYTF. The gene calls are TRBV11-2 and TRBJ1-2, with unresolved D. CDR3 size: 14 residues. V was clipped by 5 bases and J by 2 bases, with 12 bases between them. The germline gives CDR1 SGHAT, CDR2 FQNNGV.

This sequence joins TRBV2 and TRBJ1-2; the D is unclear. The CDR3 consists of 12 residues. CDR1 and CDR2 (germline): SNHLY, FYNNEI. Trimming took 3 bases from V and 5 from J, leaving 7 bases between them. DNA for the CDR3: TGTGCCAGCAGTGACCCCTTTTATGGCTACACCTTC. It codes for CASSDPFYGYTF.

The V and J genes are TRBV7-9 and TRBJ2-5; D uncertain. Germline loops: CDR1 SEHNR, CDR2 FQNEAQ (reference sequence). V lost 6 bases to trimming and J lost 5 bases, with 19 bases between them. The CDR3 runs 15 residues. The CDR3 DNA reads as TGTGCCAGCAGGCTGCCGCAGGACCCCGGCGAGACCCAGTACTTC. This translates into CASRLPQDPGETQYF.

This clone was observed a handful of times. This chain uses TRBV6-4 with TRBJ2-3, with 11 positions matching TRBD2. Looked up from germline, CDR1 is MRHNA and CDR2 is SNTAGT. The CDR3 spans 18 residues. The V segment lost 6 bases and the J segment 2 bases; nucleotides outside the gene matches: 13. The CDR3 is CASSPGGSGGAYTDTQYF. CDR3 nucleotides: TGTGCCAGCAGCCCCGGAGGTAGCGGGGGGGCCTACACAGATACGCAGTATTTT.

V usage is TRBV7-9 and J usage is TRBJ2-1; possible D gene TRBD2, 6 bases. Trimming stripped 1 base from V and 2 bases from J, with 18 bases between. Per the germline V gene, CDR1 is SEHNR and CDR2 is FQNEAQ (reference sequence). CDR3 length equals 18 residues. CDR3 region: CASSLVRIAEAPYNEQFF. In nucleotides, the CDR3 is TGTGCCAGCAGCTTAGTAAGGATAGCGGAGGCACCCTACAATGAGCAGTTCTTC.